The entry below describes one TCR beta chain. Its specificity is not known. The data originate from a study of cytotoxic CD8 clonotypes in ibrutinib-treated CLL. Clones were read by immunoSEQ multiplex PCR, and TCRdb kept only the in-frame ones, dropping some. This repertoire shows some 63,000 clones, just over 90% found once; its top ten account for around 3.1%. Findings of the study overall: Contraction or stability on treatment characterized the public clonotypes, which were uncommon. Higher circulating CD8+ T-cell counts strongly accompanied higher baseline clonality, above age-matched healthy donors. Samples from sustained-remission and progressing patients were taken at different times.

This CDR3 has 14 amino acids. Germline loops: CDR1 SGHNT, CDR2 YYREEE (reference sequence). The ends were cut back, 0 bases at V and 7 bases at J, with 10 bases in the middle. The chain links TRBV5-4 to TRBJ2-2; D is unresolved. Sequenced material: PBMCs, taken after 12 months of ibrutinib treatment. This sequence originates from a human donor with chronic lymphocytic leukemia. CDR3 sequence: CASSLEPLGGELFF. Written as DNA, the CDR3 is TGTGCCAGCAGCTTGGAGCCTTTGGGCGGGGAGCTGTTTTTT.